Sequencing of this TCR beta chain was carried out in a study of T-cell reconstitution after alpha-beta-depleted transplantation in children. Unique molecular identifiers were incorporated during preparation of the TCRbeta library. TCRdb used MiXCR to reprocess the PCR reads, holding one entry per CDR3 protein. The repertoire holds 230,000 or so distinct CDR3 sequences, with over 9.5% as singletons. V was clipped by 7 bases and J by 0 bases, with 18 bases between them. Germline V gene data show CDR1 as SQVTM and CDR2 as ANQGSEA. The CDR3 totals 15 residues. This clonotype was observed many times. The sequences come from PBMCs from the stem cell graft donor, collected from the stem cell graft. The rearrangement links TRBV29-1 to TRBJ1-1; D may be TRBD1 (6 bases). This clonotype was obtained from a human donor who donated a stem cell graft to a child with SCID. Here the CDR3 reads CSARQGWGMNTEAFF. CDR3 sequence (DNA): TGCAGCGCCCGCCAGGGGTGGGGAATGAACACTGAAGCTTTCTTT.